Included here is one TCR beta chain sequence, with context. The data are from a study of cytomegalovirus exposure and HLA in healthy donors. Primers for the PCR totalled 60 Vbeta and 13 Jbeta. The repertoire was sequenced with immunoSEQ multiplex PCR; TCRdb's copy has only in-frame clones and lacks some. Found here are tens of thousands of clones, over 60% of them singletons; the top ten hold 7.5% to 8%. Per germline, CDR1 SGHVS and CDR2 FQNEAQ. V shed 3 bases, J shed 10 bases, and the junction held 7 bases outside the gene matches. This CDR3 comprises 15 residues. Sequencing was done on a sample of PBMCs. This sequence was found in a man aged 35 to 55 in good health and CMV-seropositive. This chain joins TRBV7-8 and TRBJ1-6; TRBD1 agrees at 9 bases. The CDR3 region is CASSFPGTGTSPLHF. The CDR3 bases are TGTGCCAGCAGCTTCCCCGGGACAGGGACGTCACCCCTCCACTTT.